This passage covers 19 T cell receptor beta chains from one sample sequenced in a study of T cells in localized non-small cell lung cancer. Sequencing used immunoSEQ multiplex PCR; TCRdb keeps in-frame clones, though not all of them. The sample lists roughly 26,000 clones, approximately 90% occurring once. Sequencing was performed on peripheral blood, taken before any cancer treatment. These receptors were taken from a female donor older than 55 with stage II squamous cell lung carcinoma.

This clone was counted only a few times. The rearrangement links TRBV19 to TRBJ1-2; no reliable D call. The V end lost 4 bases, the J end lost 6 bases, and 12 bases lay between the germline ends. This CDR3 spans 13 amino acids. The germline CDR1 and CDR2 sequences are LNHDA and SQIVND (reference sequence). The DNA for the CDR3 is TGTGCCAGTAGTAGGGTAACGGCGGATGGCTACACCTTC. It encodes CASSRVTADGYTF.

The rearrangement uses TRBV7-9 and TRBJ2-3, with 11 bases aligning to TRBD1. Per germline, CDR1 SEHNR and CDR2 FQNEAQ (reference sequence). The CDR3 loop spans 15 amino acids. Trimming removed 4 bases from V and 5 bases from J; junction bases left unmatched: 5. CDR3 region: CASSSRTGGLDTQYF. Written as DNA, the CDR3 is TGTGCCAGCAGCTCAAGGACAGGGGGCCTAGATACGCAGTATTTT.

V is TRBV28 and J is TRBJ1-6; a weak D match, TRBD1 (5 bases). The V gene's germline CDR1 is MDHEN and CDR2 SYDVKM. The CDR3 runs to 14 residues. V lost 5 bases to trimming and J lost 9 bases, with 14 bases between them. For the CDR3, the DNA is TGTGCCAGCAGTCCCGCCCAGAGGGGTTCACCCCTCCACTTT. It is translated as CASSPAQRGSPLHF.

V gene TRBV7-3 combines with J gene TRBJ1-1; TRBD1 is a possible D gene (6 bases). This CDR3 spans 14 amino acids. Looked up from germline, CDR1 is SGHTA and CDR2 is FQGTGA. Trimming stripped 3 bases from V and 4 bases from J, with 12 bases between. The chain's CDR3 is CASSFNTGSTEAFF. The DNA for the CDR3 is TGTGCCAGCAGCTTCAATACAGGGAGCACTGAAGCTTTCTTT.

This clone appeared a single time. The rearrangement joins TRBV20-1 to TRBJ2-7, with D perhaps TRBD1 or TRBD2 (6 bases each). The CDR3 sequence is 11 residues long. Germline V lookup: CDR1 DFQATT, CDR2 SNEGSKA (reference sequence). CDR3: CSIGGLYEQYF. As DNA, the CDR3 is TGCAGCATAGGGGGGTTGTACGAGCAGTACTTC.

The rearrangement uses TRBV7-3 and TRBJ1-1, with D unresolved. Trimming pared 4 bases from V and 7 bases from J, leaving 10 bases between. This CDR3 region has 12 residues. Germline CDR1 is SGHTA and CDR2 is FQGTGA. CDR3 sequence: CASSSDGIEAFF. For the CDR3, the DNA is TGTGCCAGCAGCTCCGACGGGATTGAAGCTTTCTTT. The entire variable domain, with the rest obtained from reference TRBV7-3 and TRBJ1-1, is as follows: GAGVSQTPSNKVTEKGKYVELRCDPISGHTALYWYRQSLGQGPEFLIYFQGTGAADDSGLPNDRFFAVRPEGSVSTLKIQRTERGDSAVYLCASSSDGIEAFFGQGTRLTVV.

V usage is TRBV2 and J usage is TRBJ2-1; 8 nucleotides line up with TRBD2. CDR3 length: 16 residues. V gave up 6 bases and J gave up 1 base; unmatched junction bases: 8. Germline V gene lookup returns CDR1 SNHLY and CDR2 FYNNEI. CDR3 region: CASSQLTSGSYNEQFF. The CDR3 DNA reads TGTGCCAGCAGCCAGCTAACTAGCGGATCCTACAATGAGCAGTTCTTC. The whole variable domain, filled in from reference TRBV2 and TRBJ2-1, reads EPEVTQTPSHQVTQMGQEVILRCVPISNHLYFYWYRQILGQKVEFLVSFYNNEISEKSEIFDDQFSVERPDGSNFTLKIRSTKLEDSAMYFCASSQLTSGSYNEQFFGPGTRLTVL.

The genes are TRBV27 and TRBJ2-2; D gene ambiguous. The V gene's germline CDR1 is MNHEY and CDR2 SMNVEV (reference sequence). V shed 3 bases and J shed 2 bases, with 13 bases lying between them. The length of the CDR3 is 16 residues. The CDR3 DNA follows: TGTGCCAGCAGTTTTAAACCCAGGCCCAACACCGGGGAGCTGTTTTTT. This codes for CASSFKPRPNTGELFF.

This sequence joins TRBV9 and TRBJ2-7; D might be TRBD1 (5 bases). Germline V lookup: CDR1 SGDLS, CDR2 YYNGEE. Trimming left V 0 bases short and J 4 bases short, with 11 bases between. This CDR3 is built from 14 residues. This CDR3 reads CASSVADRSYEQYF. In DNA form, the CDR3 reads TGTGCCAGCAGCGTAGCAGACAGATCGTACGAGCAGTACTTC.

This rearrangement joins TRBV4-1 to TRBJ2-3; no clear D gene. Germline loops: CDR1 MGHRA, CDR2 YSYEKL. V was clipped by 1 base and J by 2 bases, with 10 bases between them. This CDR3 contains 15 residues. For the CDR3, the DNA is TGCGCCAGCAGCCAAGCTTCGGAGTACACAGATACGCAGTATTTT. Its protein is CASSQASEYTDTQYF.

The V gene is TRBV6-1, the J gene TRBJ1-5; 7 bases are shared with TRBD1. Germline trimming cut 1 base from V and 4 bases from J; bases unmatched to any gene: 7. This CDR3 is 16 amino acids long. In germline, CDR1 is MNHNS, CDR2 SASEGT. CDR3 sequence: CASSEGPPGGNQPQHF. In DNA form, the CDR3 reads TGTGCCAGCAGTGAAGGACCCCCAGGGGGGAATCAGCCCCAGCATTTT.

The chain joins TRBV5-1 to TRBJ1-4; TRBD1 is a possible D gene (5 bases). CDR1 SGHRS and CDR2 YFSETQ come from the germline V gene. Trimming took 0 bases from V and 5 from J, leaving 8 bases between them. The CDR3 sequence is 14 residues long. The CDR3: CASSLGQLNEKLFF. CDR3 DNA sequence: TGCGCCAGCAGCTTGGGACAGCTGAATGAAAAACTGTTTTTT.

J is TRBJ2-7 and V is TRBV5-4; D is uncertain. The CDR3 spans 13 residues. V lost 2 bases and J lost 2, with 8 bases in between. Germline V gene sequence: CDR1 SGHNT, CDR2 YYREEE (reference sequence). In nucleotides, the CDR3 is TGTGCCAGCAGCTTAGACGGGCCCTACGAGCAGTACTTC. This gives the protein CASSLDGPYEQYF. Full variable domain (missing parts from reference TRBV5-4 and TRBJ2-7): ETGVTQSPTHLIKTRGQQVTLRCSSQSGHNTVSWYQQALGQGPQFIFQYYREEENGRGNFPPRFSGLQFPNYSSELNVNALELDDSALYLCASSLDGPYEQYFGPGTRLTVT.

V usage is TRBV18 and J usage is TRBJ2-7; D is possibly TRBD1 (6 bases). Trimming removed 6 bases from V and 6 bases from J, with 12 bases in between. This CDR3 has 12 amino acids. Germline values: CDR1 KGHSH, CDR2 LQKENI. The CDR3 region is CASSSAGAEQYF. The DNA for the CDR3 is TGTGCCAGCTCGAGTGCAGGGGCCGAGCAGTACTTC.

CDR3 sequence (DNA): TGCGCCAGCAGCTTGGGACTAGCGGGGGTGGAGACCCAGTACTTC. It codes for CASSLGLAGVETQYF. This chain joins TRBV5-1 and TRBJ2-5, with 12 positions matching TRBD2. After removal of 0 bases from V and 5 bases from J, the junction contained 2 bases not matched to a gene. The V gene's germline CDR1 is SGHRS and CDR2 YFSETQ. This CDR3 has 15 amino acids.

The chain joins TRBV5-8 to TRBJ1-6, with D unresolved. V lost 4 bases to trimming and J lost 4 bases, with 12 bases between them. The CDR3 runs to 15 residues. CDR1 and CDR2 (germline): SGHTS, YDEGEE. DNA for the CDR3: TGTGCCAGCAGCCAGACCGGACGGTATAATTCACCCCTCCACTTT. Translating it yields CASSQTGRYNSPLHF.

This sequence joins TRBV5-1 and TRBJ1-4; 7 positions agree with TRBD1. Germline V gene lookup returns CDR1 SGHRS and CDR2 YFSETQ. This CDR3 has 15 residues. V was clipped by 2 bases and J by 7 bases; unmatched bases: 8. The CDR3 nucleotides are TGCGCCAGCAGCTTTGACCCAGGGGGTGGTGAAAAACTGTTTTTT. Translating gives CASSFDPGGGEKLFF. Combining the CDR3 with reference TRBV5-1 and TRBJ1-4 gives the whole variable domain KAGVTQTPRYLIKTRGQQVTLSCSPISGHRSVSWYQQTPGQGLQFLFEYFSETQRNKGNFPGRFSGRQFSNSRSEMNVSTLELGDSALYLCASSFDPGGGEKLFFGSGTQLSVL.

The J gene is TRBJ1-1, the V gene TRBV18; D gene ambiguous. The ends were cut back, 4 bases at V and 1 base at J, with 7 bases in the middle. Per the germline V gene, CDR1 is KGHSH and CDR2 is LQKENI. The CDR3 length is 13 residues. As DNA, the CDR3 is TGTGCCAGCTCACGAGAAGAGAACACTGAAGCTTTCTTT. It encodes CASSREENTEAFF.

This clone was observed a handful of times. The V gene is TRBV5-6, the J gene TRBJ1-5; a weak D match, TRBD1 (5 bases). The CDR3 extends over 16 amino acids. Per the germline V gene, CDR1 is SGHDT and CDR2 is YYEEEE. Deletions cut 2 bases from V and 3 bases from J, with 15 bases between. CDR3 sequence: CASSFNQGRDNQPQHF. The CDR3 DNA reads as TGTGCCAGCAGCTTTAACCAGGGTCGGGACAATCAGCCCCAGCATTTT.